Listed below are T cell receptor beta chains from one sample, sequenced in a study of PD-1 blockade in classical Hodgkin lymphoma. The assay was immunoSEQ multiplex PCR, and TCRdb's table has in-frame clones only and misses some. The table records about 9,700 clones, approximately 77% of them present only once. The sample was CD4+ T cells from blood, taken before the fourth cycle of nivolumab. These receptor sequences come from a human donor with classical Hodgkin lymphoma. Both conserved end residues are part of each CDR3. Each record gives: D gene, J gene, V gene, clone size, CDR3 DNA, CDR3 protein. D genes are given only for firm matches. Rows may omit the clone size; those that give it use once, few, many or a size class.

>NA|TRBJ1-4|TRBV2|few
TGTGCCAGCAGATCTAACCCTCGGGGAGATAATGAAAAACTGTTTTTT
CASRSNPRGDNEKLFF
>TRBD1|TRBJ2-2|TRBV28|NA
TGTGCCAGCAGTTTAGCGGACAGGGGTCCTCAGGGGGAGCTGTTTTTT
CASSLADRGPQGELFF
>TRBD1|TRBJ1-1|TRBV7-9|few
TGTGCCAGCAGCTGGGACAGTGGGAACACTGAAGCTTTCTTT
CASSWDSGNTEAFF
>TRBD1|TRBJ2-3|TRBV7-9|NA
TGTGCCAGCAGCCGAGGGGACAGGGGGAATACAGATACGCAGTATTTT
CASSRGDRGNTDTQYF
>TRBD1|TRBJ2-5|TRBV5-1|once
TGCGCCAGCAGCTTGTGGGGACAGGGGGAGACCCAGTACTTC
CASSLWGQGETQYF
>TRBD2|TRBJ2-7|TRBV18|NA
TGTGCCAGCTCCCAGAGGAGCGGGGGGGCCTACGAGCAGTACTTC
CASSQRSGGAYEQYF
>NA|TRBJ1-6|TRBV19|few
TGTGCGGTAGGGACACATAATTCACCCCTCCACTTT
CAVGTHNSPLHF
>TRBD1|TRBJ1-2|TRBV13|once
TGTGCCAGCAGCCCTCACCGGGACAGCGTGTATTTAGACTATGGCTACACCTTC
CASSPHRDSVYLDYGYTF
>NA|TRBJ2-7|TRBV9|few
TGTGCCAGCAGCGTACGGCGGCAGGGGTTTGGCGAGCAGTACTTC
CASSVRRQGFGEQYF
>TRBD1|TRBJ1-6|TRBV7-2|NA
TGTGCCAGCAGCTTGAACAGGGGGTTGAATTCACCCCTCCACTTT
CASSLNRGLNSPLHF
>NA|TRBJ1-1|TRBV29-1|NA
TGCAGCGTTGAAAGGGAGTTGAACACTGAAGCTTTCTTT
CSVERELNTEAFF
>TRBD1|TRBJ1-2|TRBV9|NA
TGTGCCAGCAGCGTAGTACCGGGACAGGGGGCAAAGTACACCTTC
CASSVVPGQGAKYTF
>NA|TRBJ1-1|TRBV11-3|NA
TGTGCCAGCAGCCCCGCCACAGGGCGGACTGAAGCTTTCTTT
CASSPATGRTEAFF
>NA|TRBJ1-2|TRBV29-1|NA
TGCAGCGTTGCAATCGGACCGTCCTATGGCTACACCTTC
CSVAIGPSYGYTF
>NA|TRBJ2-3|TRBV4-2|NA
TGTGCCAGCAGCCGCACTAGTAATACGCAGTATTTT
CASSRTSNTQYF
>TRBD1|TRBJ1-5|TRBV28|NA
TGTGCCAGCAGTCCGGACAGGGTGGGGCCCCAGCATTTT
CASSPDRVGPQHF
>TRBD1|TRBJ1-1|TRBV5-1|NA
TGCGCCAGCAGCTTGGTGGGACAGGGGGGCTGGGTAGCTTTCTTT
CASSLVGQGGWVAFF
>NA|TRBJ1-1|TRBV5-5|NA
TGTGCCAGCAGCTTCCGGGTATTAGACACTGAAGCTTTCTTT
CASSFRVLDTEAFF
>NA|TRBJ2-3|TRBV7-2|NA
TGTGCCAGCAGCAGAGATGGGGCTAGCACAGATACGCAGTATTTT
CASSRDGASTDTQYF
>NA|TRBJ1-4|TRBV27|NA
TGTGCCAGCAGTTTCCGGGGTAGGGATGAAAAACTGTTTTTT
CASSFRGRDEKLFF
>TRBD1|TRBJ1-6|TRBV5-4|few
TGTGCCAGCACCGGAGGGGGGACAGGATATAATTCACCCCTCCACTTT
CASTGGGTGYNSPLHF
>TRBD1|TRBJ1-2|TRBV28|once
TGTGCCGCAGTGGGAGGGGACAGGCGGTATGGCTACACCTTC
CAAVGGDRRYGYTF
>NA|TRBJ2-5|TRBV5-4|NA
TGTGCCAGCAGCCCCAGAGGCGGGGTTAGCCAAGAGACCCAGTACTTC
CASSPRGGVSQETQYF
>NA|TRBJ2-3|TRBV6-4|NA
TGTGCCAGCCGGACCGGGACCTTGAAAGATACGCAGTATTTT
CASRTGTLKDTQYF
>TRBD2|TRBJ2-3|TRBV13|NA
TGTGCCAGCAGCTTCAAACTAGCGGGGGGGCGGGATACGCAGTATTTT
CASSFKLAGGRDTQYF
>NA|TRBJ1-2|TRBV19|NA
TGTGCCAGTAGTATTGATGGAATCGATGGCTACACCTTC
CASSIDGIDGYTF
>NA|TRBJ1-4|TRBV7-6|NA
TGTGCCAGCAGCCCCCACGGGCCGTCAACTAATGAAAAACTGTTTTTT
CASSPHGPSTNEKLFF
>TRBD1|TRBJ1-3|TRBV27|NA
TGTGCCAGCAGTGACAGGGGGCGAGGAAACACCATATATTTT
CASSDRGRGNTIYF
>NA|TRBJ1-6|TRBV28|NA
TGTGCCAGCAGTTCGGGTGGGCATTCACCCCTCCACTTT
CASSSGGHSPLHF
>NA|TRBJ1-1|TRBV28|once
TGTGCCAGCAGTTTGCCAGGGGTTGGGAACACTGAAGCTTTCTTT
CASSLPGVGNTEAFF
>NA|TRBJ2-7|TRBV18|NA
TGTGCCAGCTCACCGCCCACCGGGGACGAGCAGTACTTC
CASSPPTGDEQYF
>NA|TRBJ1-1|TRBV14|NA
TGTGCCAGCAGCCATACCCCAGGGTCTGAAGCTTTCTTT
CASSHTPGSEAFF
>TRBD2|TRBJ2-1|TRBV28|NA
TGTGCCAGCAGTCTTCGAGGACTAGCTGGTGAGCAGTTCTTC
CASSLRGLAGEQFF
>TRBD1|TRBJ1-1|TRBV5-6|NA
TGTGCCAGCAGCAACTTCGGACAGGGACGGAACACTGAAGCTTTCTTT
CASSNFGQGRNTEAFF
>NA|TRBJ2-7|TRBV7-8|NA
TGTGCCAGCAGCTTCGACAGGAATTCCTACGAGCAGTACTTC
CASSFDRNSYEQYF
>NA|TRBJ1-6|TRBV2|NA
TGTGCCAGCAGCCCCGGGACCCAAAATTCACCCCTCCACTTT
CASSPGTQNSPLHF
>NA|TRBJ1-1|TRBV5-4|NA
TGTGCCAGCAGCTTGCGACAGAACACTGAAGCTTTCTTT
CASSLRQNTEAFF
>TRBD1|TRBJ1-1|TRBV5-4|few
TGTGCCAGCTCGGACAGGGGGAAGGACACTGAAGCTTTCTTT
CASSDRGKDTEAFF
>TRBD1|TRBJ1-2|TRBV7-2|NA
TGTGCCAGCAGCGGCCCAGACAGGGGGCGGGATGGCTACACCTTC
CASSGPDRGRDGYTF
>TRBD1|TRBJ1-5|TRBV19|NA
TGTGCCAGTAGCTTACAGGGGAATGACAATCAGCCCCAGCATTTT
CASSLQGNDNQPQHF
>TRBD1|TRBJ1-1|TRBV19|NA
TGTGCCAGTAGTAAGTCGGGACAGCCAAACACTGAAGCTTTCTTT
CASSKSGQPNTEAFF
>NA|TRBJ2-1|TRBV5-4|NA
TGTGCCAGCAGCTTGTCGGGGGTCCCCTACAATGAGCAGTTCTTC
CASSLSGVPYNEQFF
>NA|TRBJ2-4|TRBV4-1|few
TGCGCCAGCAGCCAAGATCTTGGAGGGGGGAAGCGAACCATTCAGTACTTC
CASSQDLGGGKRTIQYF
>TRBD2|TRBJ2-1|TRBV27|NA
TGTGCCAGCAGAGGGTGGTCTAGCGGGGGGTACAATGAGCAGTTCTTC
CASRGWSSGGYNEQFF
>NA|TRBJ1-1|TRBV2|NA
TGTGCCAGCAGTGAAGGGTGGGGTGAAGCTTTCTTT
CASSEGWGEAFF
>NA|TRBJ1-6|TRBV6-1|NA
TGTGCCAGCAGTGAAGGCCACCCAAATTCACCCCTCCACTTT
CASSEGHPNSPLHF
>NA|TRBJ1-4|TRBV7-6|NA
TGTGCCAGCAGCTTAATGCCGGCTGCTAATGAAAAACTGTTTTTT
CASSLMPAANEKLFF
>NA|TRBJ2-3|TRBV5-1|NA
TGCGCCAGCAGATTTGGTAGCACAGATACGCAGTATTTT
CASRFGSTDTQYF
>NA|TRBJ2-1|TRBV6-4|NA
TGTGCCAGCAGTGTTGGGCCGCTCAATGAGCAGTTCTTC
CASSVGPLNEQFF
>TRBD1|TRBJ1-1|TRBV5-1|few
TGCGCCAGCAGCTTGGCCGTACTACAGGGGTCAGTAGCTTTCTTT
CASSLAVLQGSVAFF
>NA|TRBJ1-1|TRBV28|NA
TGTGCCAGCAGTCCCGTCGGCGGGAGGGCTGAAGCTTTCTTT
CASSPVGGRAEAFF
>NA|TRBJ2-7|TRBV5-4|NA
TGTGCCAGCAGCCCAGACCTACTACGCTACGAGCAGTACTTC
CASSPDLLRYEQYF
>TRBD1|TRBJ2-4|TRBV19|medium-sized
TGTGCCAGTAGTCCCGACAGGGGTGTCCTACCAAACATTCAGTACTTC
CASSPDRGVLPNIQYF